The 4 T cell receptor beta chains given below trace back to one sample, sequenced in a study of T cells expressing NK-cell markers. TCRdb reprocessed the 5' RACE reads and stores each CDR3 protein as one record, lacking DNA. In all, the sample yields a few hundred thousand distinct CDR3 sequences. Specimen: blood T cells: a sorted CD56 or NKG2C T cell subset, CD4+ or CD8+ T cells, or bulk PBMC T cells (not recorded which). The receptors here all came from a man between 18 and 29 years old in good health.

The chain recombines TRBV5-1 with TRBJ1-6; TCRdb designates TRBD1, a call that cannot be tested without DNA. From germline, CDR1 is SGHRS and CDR2 YFSETQ. This CDR3 spans 15 amino acids. The CDR3 is CASSIRTGGDSPLHF.

The V call is TRBV7-3, the J call TRBJ2-3. This CDR3 has 15 amino acids. Germline V gene data show CDR1 as SGHTA and CDR2 as FQGTGA. This chain's CDR3 is CASSLTRGPADTQYF.

The gene calls are TRBV19 and TRBJ2-1; no DNA is available, so the TRBD2 call from TCRdb remains unchecked. Germline assignment: CDR1 LNHDA and CDR2 SQIVND (reference sequence). The CDR3 sequence is 17 residues long. This chain's CDR3 is CASTPGLAGGNYNEQFF.

The genes are TRBV12-3 or TRBV12-4 and TRBJ2-3; as DNA is missing, the TRBD2 call by TCRdb cannot be tested. The CDR3 runs 15 residues. The chain's CDR3 is CASSPLAGGPNTQYF.